These 13 T cell receptor beta chains came from one sample sequenced in a study of identical twins. In TCRdb, the 5' RACE reads were re-called with MiXCR into one record per CDR3 protein. Of some 330,000 distinct CDR3 sequences in the sample, roughly 10% were seen once. The material sequenced was naive T cells sorted from blood. The receptor set was obtained from a woman in her forties or fifties in good health.

At least ten counts were recorded for this clonotype. The chain couples TRBV3-1 to TRBJ2-2; D ambiguous. The ends were cut back, 4 bases at V and 6 bases at J, with 6 bases in the middle. CDR3 length: 12 residues. The V gene's germline CDR1 is LGHDT and CDR2 YNNKEL (reference sequence). The CDR3 loop reads CASSPRPGELFF. In DNA form, the CDR3 reads TGTGCCAGCAGCCCTCGGCCCGGGGAGCTGTTTTTT.

The chain links TRBV6-5 to TRBJ2-1; no definite D call. Germline V gene data show CDR1 as MNHEY and CDR2 as SVGAGI. The CDR3 is made up of 12 amino acids. V lost 4 bases to trimming and J lost 8 bases, with 9 bases between them. In DNA, the CDR3 is TGTGCCAGCAGTTCCTATAACGATGAGCAGTTCTTC. This gives the protein CASSSYNDEQFF.

This clonotype was seen at least ten times. V is TRBV12-3 or TRBV12-4 and J is TRBJ2-1, with D unclear. The CDR3 extends over 12 amino acids. The V and J ends lost 7 bases and 0 bases respectively, with 4 bases between them. The CDR3 DNA sequence: TGTGCCAGCACCAACTCCTACAATGAGCAGTTCTTC. Translating gives CASTNSYNEQFF.

J is TRBJ2-7 and V is TRBV5-1; D call uncertain. The CDR3 consists of 13 residues. Germline CDR1 is SGHRS and CDR2 is YFSETQ. V lost 1 base and J lost 5, with 10 bases in between. The CDR3 region has the DNA TGCGCCAGCAGCTTGACCGTAAGGGACGAGCAGTACTTC. This encodes CASSLTVRDEQYF.

This clonotype was counted a few times. This sequence joins TRBV20-1 and TRBJ2-1; 11 nucleotides match TRBD2. With V trimmed by 2 bases and J by 0 bases, 6 bases remained unmatched. Germline values: CDR1 DFQATT, CDR2 SNEGSKA (reference sequence). The CDR3 length is 17 residues. CDR3 sequence reads: CSARLLAGGPSYNEQFF. The CDR3 coding sequence is TGCAGTGCTAGACTCCTAGCGGGAGGACCCTCCTACAATGAGCAGTTCTTC.

The V gene is TRBV2, the J gene TRBJ1-1; D ambiguous. Deletions cut 4 bases from V and 3 bases from J, with 3 bases between. The CDR3 is 11 residues long. In germline, CDR1 is SNHLY, CDR2 FYNNEI. Written as DNA, the CDR3 is TGTGCCAGCAGTGTCCACACTGAAGCTTTCTTT. It encodes CASSVHTEAFF.

The table lists this clonotype with many counts. The chain links TRBV7-8 to TRBJ2-2; 7 bases agree with TRBD1. Germline values: CDR1 SGHVS, CDR2 FQNEAQ. The V gene end was trimmed by 5 bases and the J gene end by 1 base; junction bases not matched to a gene: 4. The CDR3 sequence is 15 residues long. For the CDR3, the DNA is TGTGCCAGCAGCCCGGGACAGTTGAACACCGGGGAGCTGTTTTTT. Its translation is CASSPGQLNTGELFF.

Many counts were recorded for this clonotype. The gene calls are TRBV29-1 and TRBJ2-1; D remains ambiguous. CDR3 length: 14 amino acids. The V gene's germline CDR1 is SQVTM and CDR2 ANQGSEA. Trimming cost V 7 bases and J 2 bases, with 15 bases left between them. The DNA for the CDR3 is TGCAGCGCCCGCGACCCGTCTCCCTACAATGAGCAGTTCTTC. Translation: CSARDPSPYNEQFF.

This clonotype occurred a few times. Its ends do not fully match the called genes, so a read error is possible. V and J are TRBV20-1 and TRBJ2-1; the match to TRBD2 covers 12 bases. Per germline, CDR1 DFQATT and CDR2 SNEGSKA (reference sequence). This CDR3 contains 16 residues. The CDR3 spells CSARVLAGGRHNEQFF. Written as DNA, the CDR3 is TGCAGTGCGAGAGTGCTAGCGGGAGGGCGACACAATGAGCAGTTCTTC.

The chain links TRBV5-1 to TRBJ2-7, with D unclear. Per the germline V gene, CDR1 is SGHRS and CDR2 is YFSETQ. The CDR3 is 15 amino acids. V was cut by 2 bases and J by 1 base, with 13 bases left in between. The CDR3 here is CASSFGSSSSYEQYF. The CDR3 region has the DNA TGCGCCAGCAGCTTTGGTTCCTCGTCATCCTACGAGCAGTACTTC.

This clonotype was detected only a few times. The genes are TRBV10-3 and TRBJ2-2; perhaps TRBD2 as D (5 bases). The germline V and J ends were trimmed by 11 bases and 4 bases, with 20 bases remaining between them. The CDR3 has 15 residues. Germline CDR1 is ENHRY and CDR2 is SYGVKD. CDR3 nucleotide sequence: TGTGCCGTTCTCCGAGGGCCGGCGAGCACCGGGGAGCTGTTTTTT. Translating gives CAVLRGPASTGELFF.

The sample holds many counts of this clonotype. CDR3 DNA sequence: TGCAGTGCTAGACTTCTGGGGACGAACACCGGGGAGCTGTTTTTT. As protein: CSARLLGTNTGELFF. This rearrangement joins TRBV20-1 to TRBJ2-2; the D is unclear. The germline CDR1 and CDR2 sequences are DFQATT and SNEGSKA (reference sequence). Deletions cut 2 bases from V and 0 bases from J, with 10 bases between. The CDR3 covers 15 residues.

This clonotype was counted a few times. V and J are TRBV6-5 and TRBJ1-1, with D uncertain. The germline CDR1 and CDR2 sequences are MNHEY and SVGAGI. This CDR3 is built from 15 residues. V was cut by 2 bases and J by 5 bases, with 15 bases left in between. CDR3: CASSYGKRAETEAFF. The CDR3 DNA sequence: TGTGCCAGCAGTTACGGGAAGAGGGCTGAGACTGAAGCTTTCTTT.